Sequencing of this T cell receptor (beta chain) was carried out in a study of cytomegalovirus exposure and HLA in healthy donors. Study results and caveats: Researchers catalogued some 160 TCR beta chains as cytomegalovirus-associated. Versus the roughly 640-donor mean, an Asian-associated ancestry cluster reportedly showed fewer N-insertions in a later analysis. Later on, an analysis showed TCR association rates differing by HLA locus, with DRB1 the most and HLA-C the fewest.

The PCR was carried out with 60 Vbeta primers and 13 Jbeta primers. This table comes from immunoSEQ multiplex PCR, and its TCRdb copy is limited to in-frame clones, with some not included. Among 150,000 to 200,000 clones listed, 80% to 85% were seen once. This CDR3 comprises 15 residues. Germline V gene sequence: CDR1 MRHNA, CDR2 SNTAGT. V was clipped by 6 bases and J by 0 bases; unmatched bases: 4. In regard to this clone: What it recognizes is unknown.

The source material was PBMCs. This TCR was recovered from a boy younger than 18 in good health and CMV-seronegative. V gene TRBV6-4 combines with J gene TRBJ2-3, with 9 bases identical to TRBD2. CDR3 amino acids: CASSPTSGSTDTQYF. CDR3 DNA sequence: TGTGCCAGCAGCCCCACTAGCGGGAGCACAGATACGCAGTATTTT.